The 8 T cell receptor beta chains presented below share a single source sample, sequenced in a study of T cell responses to AZD1222 COVID-19 vaccine. The table came from immunoSEQ multiplex PCR; TCRdb's copy has only in-frame clones and leaves some out. The sample includes 150,000 to 200,000 clones, roughly nine tenths of them seen just once. The sample in question was peripheral blood, obtained on day 0 of AZD1222 vaccination. All receptors come from an adult in good health.

This clone was observed a single time. The V and J genes are TRBV4-1 and TRBJ1-6, with 9 bases aligning to TRBD1. Germline-derived CDR1 and CDR2 are MGHRA and YSYEKL. V lost 3 bases to trimming and J lost 7 bases; unmatched junction nucleotides: 4. CDR3 length: 15 amino acids. This chain's CDR3 is CASSQGTGWNSPLHF. CDR3 DNA sequence: TGCGCCAGCAGCCAGGGGACAGGGTGGAATTCACCCCTCCACTTT.

This chain connects TRBV19 to TRBJ1-2; D perhaps matches TRBD1 (5 bases). CDR3 length: 17 residues. Germline V CDR1 and CDR2: LNHDA, SQIVND (reference sequence). Deletions cut 5 bases from V and 4 bases from J, with 23 bases between. CDR3 protein: CASSPSGVRGIFYGYTF. CDR3 coding DNA: TGTGCCAGTAGTCCCTCGGGGGTGCGAGGAATTTTCTATGGCTACACCTTC.

The rearrangement links TRBV3-1 (or the pseudogene TRBV3-2) to TRBJ1-6, with D possibly being TRBD1 (5 bases). Germline loops: CDR1 LGHDT, CDR2 YNNKEL (reference sequence). This CDR3 comprises 14 residues. V was pared by 3 bases and J by 4 bases, with 7 bases between. CDR3 in amino acids: CASSHGGYNSPLHF. CDR3 DNA: TGTGCCAGCAGCCACGGGGGTTATAATTCACCCCTCCACTTT.

The CDR3 is CSASPIYGYTF. Here the CDR3 DNA reads TGCAGTGCGAGCCCCATCTATGGCTACACCTTC. The chain has TRBV20-1 and TRBJ1-2; D gene unclear. Trimming stripped 6 bases from V and 4 bases from J, with 9 bases between. The CDR3 has 11 residues. Germline V lookup: CDR1 DFQATT, CDR2 SNEGSKA (reference sequence).

The chain joins TRBV18 to TRBJ2-2; D gene uncertain. V shed 3 bases and J shed 0 bases, with 11 bases lying between them. Germline CDR1 and CDR2: KGHSH and LQKENI. CDR3 length: 16 amino acids. CDR3 in amino acids: CASSPGRIANTGELFF. The CDR3 nucleotides read TGTGCCAGCTCACCGGGCAGGATAGCGAACACCGGGGAGCTGTTTTTT.

The genes are TRBV4-2 and TRBJ2-1; TRBD2 is a possible D gene (6 bases). The germline CDR1 and CDR2 sequences are LGHNA and YNFKEQ. The CDR3 consists of 15 residues. V gave up 0 bases and J gave up 6 bases, with 12 bases separating them. CDR3 coding DNA: TGTGCCAGCAGCCAAGATCGGGTGACTAGCAATGAGCAGTTCTTC. Residues: CASSQDRVTSNEQFF.

This clone was seen just once. The chain joins TRBV19 to TRBJ2-3; possibly TRBD1 for D (6 bases). Trimming pared 5 bases from V and 4 bases from J, leaving 13 bases between. CDR3 length: 14 amino acids. From germline, CDR1 is LNHDA and CDR2 SQIVND (reference sequence). CDR3 DNA sequence: TGTGCCAGTAGTCAAAGACAGGAGTCAGATACGCAGTATTTT. Amino acid sequence: CASSQRQESDTQYF.

The chain has TRBV6-1 and TRBJ2-1; 8 bases are shared with TRBD1. Germline V gene lookup returns CDR1 MNHNS and CDR2 SASEGT. The CDR3 is made up of 16 amino acids. J lost 4 bases, V lost 4 bases, and 9 bases had no gene match. CDR3 in amino acids: CASSGRRQGRYNEQFF. DNA for the CDR3: TGTGCCAGCAGTGGGCGGAGACAGGGGCGGTACAATGAGCAGTTCTTC.